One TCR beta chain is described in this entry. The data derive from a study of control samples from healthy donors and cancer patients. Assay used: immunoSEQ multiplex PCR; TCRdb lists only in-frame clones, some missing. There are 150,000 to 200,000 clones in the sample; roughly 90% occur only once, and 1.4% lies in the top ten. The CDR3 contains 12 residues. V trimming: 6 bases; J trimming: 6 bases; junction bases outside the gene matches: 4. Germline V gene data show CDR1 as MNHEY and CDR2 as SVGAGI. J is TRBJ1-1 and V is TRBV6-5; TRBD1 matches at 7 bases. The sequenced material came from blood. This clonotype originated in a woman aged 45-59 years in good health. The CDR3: CASRGDRAEAFF. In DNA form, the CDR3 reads TGTGCCAGCAGGGGCGACAGGGCTGAAGCTTTCTTT.